A selection of T cell receptor beta chains follows, all from one sample in a study of human T cells and chemical hapten exposure. TCRdb reprocessed the RACE reads via MiXCR and lists one record per CDR3 protein. Of more than 100,000 distinct CDR3 sequences listed, roughly 12% were seen once; the top ten hold under 2.5%. The sequencing here drew on whole blood, taken in connection with sensitization to the hapten diphenylcyclopropenone (DPC). The receptors were sampled from a woman in her forties or fifties with alopecia areata. Some clones in this sample may be carry-over from other donors' samples. Each CDR3 is given with its conserved first and last residue. The D gene is left open where the match is weak. Expanded clones get a size class; other rows say once, few or many, or leave the size out.

.	few	TRBJ1-6	TRBV7-2	CASSLRRENNSPLHF	TGTGCCAGCAGCCTTAGAAGGGAAAATAATTCACCCCTCCACTTT
.	few	TRBJ1-6	TRBV2	CASRPTAANSPLHF	TGTGCCAGCAGGCCGACAGCCGCAAATTCACCCCTCCACTTT
TRBD2	many	TRBJ2-3	TRBV6-1	CASRELAGGLDTQYF	TGTGCCAGCAGAGAACTAGCGGGAGGGCTAGATACGCAGTATTTT
.	many	TRBJ2-3	TRBV29-1	CSVQRFVDTQYF	TGCAGCGTTCAGCGATTTGTGGATACGCAGTATTTT
.	many	TRBJ1-5	TRBV2	CASSTRGNQPQHF	TGTGCCAGCAGTACGAGGGGCAATCAGCCCCAGCATTTT
.	many	TRBJ1-1	TRBV29-1	CSVGGYHDKMNTEAFF	TGCAGCGTGGGAGGATACCACGATAAAATGAACACTGAAGCTTTCTTT
TRBD1	.	TRBJ1-2	TRBV3-1	CASSQRDRGLRYGYTF	TGTGCCAGCAGCCAACGGGACAGGGGGCTTCGCTATGGCTACACCTTC
.	many	TRBJ2-1	TRBV7-9	CASSPDNEQFF	TGTGCCAGCAGCCCGGACAATGAGCAGTTCTTC
TRBD2	few	TRBJ2-5	TRBV2	CASILSGGAGETQYF	TGTGCCAGCATTCTGAGCGGGGGGGCAGGGGAGACCCAGTACTTC
TRBD2	few	TRBJ2-2	TRBV25-1	CASSGGGLAGITGELFF	TGTGCCAGCAGTGGAGGGGGACTAGCGGGGATCACCGGGGAGCTGTTTTTT
.	.	TRBJ2-6	TRBV12-3/TRBV12-4	CASSATGVRSGANVLTF	TGTGCCAGCAGCGCGACAGGCGTTCGCTCTGGGGCCAACGTCCTGACTTTC
.	.	TRBJ2-3	TRBV5-1	CASSSRSFTDTQYF	TGCGCCAGCAGCTCGCGGAGCTTCACAGATACGCAGTATTTT
.	many	TRBJ1-1	TRBV29-1	CSVSGGSGITEAFF	TGCAGCGTTAGTGGGGGCAGCGGGATCACTGAAGCTTTCTTT
TRBD2	many	TRBJ2-3	TRBV5-4	CASSLRSGGVTDTQYF	TGTGCCAGCAGCTTGAGAAGCGGGGGAGTCACAGATACGCAGTATTTT
TRBD1	.	TRBJ2-2	TRBV6-5	CASRTGQGSTGELFF	TGTGCCAGCAGGACCGGACAGGGGAGCACCGGGGAGCTGTTTTTT
.	few	TRBJ2-1	TRBV5-4	CASSFYPNEQFF	TGTGCCAGCAGCTTCTACCCTAATGAGCAGTTCTTC
TRBD2	few	TRBJ2-1	TRBV12-3/TRBV12-4	CASSKAGTNYNEQFF	TGTGCCAGCAGTAAAGCCGGGACTAACTACAATGAGCAGTTCTTC
TRBD2	few	TRBJ2-5	TRBV27	CASSWTSGETQYF	TGTGCCAGCAGTTGGACTAGCGGCGAGACCCAGTACTTC
.	.	TRBJ1-4	TRBV2	CASSPNGDGNEKLFF	TGTGCCAGCAGCCCGAACGGGGACGGAAATGAAAAACTGTTTTTT
.	many	TRBJ2-5	TRBV7-2	CASSLDLGPETQYF	TGTGCCAGCAGCTTAGACCTGGGGCCAGAGACCCAGTACTTC
TRBD2	few	TRBJ2-2	TRBV19	CASSIQAGDSGGELFF	TGTGCCAGTAGTATACAAGCGGGAGATTCCGGCGGGGAGCTGTTTTTT
.	.	TRBJ1-1	TRBV2	CARGQGVMNTEAFF	TGTGCCAGGGGGCAGGGCGTGATGAACACTGAAGCTTTCTTT
.	.	TRBJ1-1	TRBV3-1	CASSQVGGSGEAFF	TGTGCCAGCAGCCAAGTGGGGGGCAGCGGAGAAGCTTTCTTT
.	.	TRBJ1-1	TRBV7-9	CASSFLQGLMNTEAFF	TGTGCCAGCAGCTTTTTGCAGGGGCTAATGAACACTGAAGCTTTCTTT
.	few	TRBJ2-1	TRBV9	CASSVGGAGDNEQFF	TGTGCCAGCAGCGTAGGCGGGGCCGGTGATAATGAGCAGTTCTTC
TRBD1	.	TRBJ1-1	TRBV6-5	CASAGTENTEAFF	TGTGCCAGCGCGGGGACAGAAAACACTGAAGCTTTCTTT
TRBD1	few	TRBJ2-1	TRBV10-3	CAISEFGDSYNEQFF	TGTGCCATCAGTGAGTTTGGGGACAGCTACAATGAGCAGTTCTTC
TRBD1	.	TRBJ2-3	TRBV5-1	CASSLWGQSTDTQYF	TGCGCCAGCAGCTTGTGGGGACAGAGCACAGATACGCAGTATTTT
.	many	TRBJ1-3	TRBV29-1	CSVPDIYSGNTIYF	TGCAGCGTTCCCGACATCTACTCTGGAAACACCATATATTTT